This T cell receptor (beta chain) was documented in a study of blood T cells in healthy people across ages. In the study overall: About one barcoded beta molecule per two T cells came from capture by template switching.

From germline, CDR1 is SGHRS and CDR2 YFSETQ. This CDR3 contains 14 residues. Deletions cut 2 bases from V and 5 bases from J, with 10 bases between. Primed by a sample-barcoded 5' primer and a J-beta primer mix, a second PCR proceeded for about 6 to 11 cycles. The template-switch adaptor was a 5' adaptor with 12 random nucleotides. It tagged each cDNA molecule. TCRdb re-derived calls from the 5' RACE reads in MiXCR, one entry per CDR3 protein. Of 700,000 or so distinct CDR3 sequences in the sample, 22% are singletons; the top ten hold less than 25%. General study findings and limits: There was a strong correlation between TCR beta diversity and naive T cell percentage. Across the age range, TCR beta diversity per million T cells fell in a roughly linear way.

With respect to this clonotype: The antigen is undetermined.

Sequencing was carried out using blood. The V gene is TRBV5-1, the J gene TRBJ1-4; D uncertain. The origin of this receptor is a man in his 70s in good health. The CDR3 region has the DNA TGCGCCAGCAGCTTCGACGGAGGAAATGAAAAACTGTTTTTT. It specifies CASSFDGGNEKLFF.